The entry below gives a single T cell receptor (beta chain) sequence along with its context. This clonotype was observed at least ten times. The antigen it binds to is not known. No much larger clone exists at a distance of one base, and base qualities are not known. These data originate in a study of T cells after yellow fever vaccination (dated by TCRdb to about 2019). Background for the entire study: Libraries from fractions with low cell numbers were prepared with the SMART-Seq v4 Ultra Low Input RNA kit. To follow T-cell clones before and after both primary and booster YFV17D yellow fever vaccination, bulk TCR alpha and beta repertoires underwent longitudinal sequencing. The cohort comprised two healthy male donors, one aged 18 to 30 and one aged 30 to 40 years. Blood was collected at multiple timepoints before and after primary and secondary immunization, and bulk PBMC replicates and cell subsets were isolated. The research as a whole found: Most clones expanded after primary vaccination (around 96% of CD4 and roughly 90% of CD8) were re-detected after the booster, suggesting that broad memory maintenance occurred. FACS-sorted repertoires could contain abundant contaminating clonotypes from the bulk population, so computational filtering was required. A small share of clonotypes was detected in both CD4 and CD8 compartments, with the overlap likely arising from convergent recombination. The study included only a couple of donors, which limits how far the findings can be generalized. Compared with the primary T-cell response, the secondary T-cell response was faster but weaker, reaching its peak on day 5 rather than on day 15.

Synthesis of TCR cDNA relied on 5'RACE template switching, a step that introduced a universal primer site along with unique molecular identifiers. Priming of cDNA synthesis was performed from both the TCR alpha and TCR beta constant segments. Two PCR steps were used to amplify libraries, with sample barcodes and sequencing adapters being added in the second step. Sequencing of libraries was performed on Illumina HiSeq 2500 (2x100 bp) or NovaSeq (2x150 bp). Regarding the original processing steps: Demultiplexing of reads and collapsing into UMI consensus sequences were performed with MIGEC, and V(D)J alignment was carried out with MiXCR. Using edgeR on replicate PBMC samples, clonotypes were called vaccine-responding if FDR was below 0.01 and the log2 fold change was above 5 up to day 15. CD4 or CD8 identity was assigned to each bulk clonotype according to whether the clonotype was present at higher abundance in the sequenced CD4 repertoire or the sequenced CD8 repertoire. TCRdb reprocessing: public reads trimmed at Q25 with fastp, clones called with MiXCR, in-frame beta chains kept. Here each entry gathers all rows of one CDR3 protein and keeps the most common genes and DNA. The V and J calls and clone size are TCRdb's, not the authors'. The sample table contains roughly 160,000 distinct CDR3 sequences; only one count was recorded for about 7% of them. The ten largest clones capture roughly 2.5% of the sample.

There are 15 amino acids in the CDR3, from cysteine to phenylalanine inclusive. Kept here is only the CDR3 DNA, which spans 45 bases and is read in frame from base 1. Via the germline V gene, CDR1 is ENHRY and CDR2 SYGVKD. The germline V end is reduced by 6 bases and the J end by 3 bases; junction bases left unmatched: 4. The treatment or condition label, as the study defines it: live attenuated yellow fever vaccine strain. PBMCs were isolated from peripheral blood using a standard Ficoll-Paque protocol. CD4 and CD8 T-cell fractions were isolated with Dynabeads CD4 and CD8 positive selection kits. TriZol was used to extract RNA from bulk PBMCs, CD4 and CD8 fractions, and dextramer-positive and dextramer-negative fractions.

The TCR originated in a man in his late teens or twenties who received the YFV17D yellow fever vaccine. The rearrangement combines TRBV10-3 with TRBJ2-2; 10 bases in the middle match TRBD1. Sequenced here: CD4+ T cells sorted from PBMCs, sampled less than 6 days after the first yellow fever vaccination. In nucleotides, the sequence is TGTGCCATCAGGCCCGGGACAGGGGACACCGGGGAGCTGTTTTTT. It translates to CAIRPGTGDTGELFF.